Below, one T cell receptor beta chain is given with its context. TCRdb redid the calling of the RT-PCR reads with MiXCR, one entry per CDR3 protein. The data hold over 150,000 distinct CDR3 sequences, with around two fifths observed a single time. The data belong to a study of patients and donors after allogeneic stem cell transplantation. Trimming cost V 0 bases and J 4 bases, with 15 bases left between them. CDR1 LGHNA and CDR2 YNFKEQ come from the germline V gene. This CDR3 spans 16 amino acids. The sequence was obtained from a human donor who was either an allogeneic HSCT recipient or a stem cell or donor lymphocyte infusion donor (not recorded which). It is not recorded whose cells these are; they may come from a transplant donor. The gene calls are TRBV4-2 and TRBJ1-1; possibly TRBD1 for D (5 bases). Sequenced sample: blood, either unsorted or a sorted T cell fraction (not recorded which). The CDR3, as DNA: TGTGCCAGCAGCCAAGATCCCCACGAGGGGCTCACTGAAGCTTTCTTT. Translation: CASSQDPHEGLTEAFF.